This TCR beta chain was found in a study of response to subunit inactivated influenza vaccine. CDR1 is DFQATT and CDR2 is SNEGSKA in the germline V gene (reference sequence). The CDR3 covers 15 residues. Trimming cost V 0 bases and J 4 bases; bases outside gene matches: 8. In TCRdb, the RT-PCR reads were re-called with MiXCR into one record per CDR3 protein. The sample holds fewer than 750,000 distinct CDR3 sequences, approximately 14% seen once. The J gene is TRBJ2-7, the V gene TRBV20-1, with TRBD1 identical over 8 bases. This material consisted of PBMCs from blood, taken 11 to 12 days after vaccination. This sequence was found in a man between 50 and 59 years old who received an inactivated influenza vaccine. The CDR3 reads CSAREHGTGWYEQYF. CDR3 coding DNA: TGCAGTGCTAGAGAACACGGGACAGGCTGGTACGAGCAGTACTTC.